One and the same sample provided the 17 T cell receptor beta chains below, sequenced in a study of regulatory T cells in long-lasting Graves disease (dated by TCRdb to the early 2020s). In the paper's terms, the time point label means: persistent/refractory GD, antithyroid drugs over 5 years with positive TRAb. For both TCR sequencing and RNA sequencing, RNA was extracted from PBMCs using TRIzol. Preparation of the library involved multiplex PCR. Sequencing was performed on an Illumina HiSeq 4000. CDR3 regions were amplified by Arm-PCR with iRepertoire HTBI primers to construct TCR beta libraries. TCRdb reprocessing: public reads trimmed at Q25 with fastp, clones called with MiXCR, in-frame beta chains kept. Entries that share a CDR3 protein sequence are merged under the most common genes and DNA. The sample records approximately 350,000 distinct CDR3 sequences, 23% of which are singletons. The leading ten clones occupy approximately 27% of the sample.

This specimen consisted of peripheral blood mononuclear cells (PBMCs), obtained when the disease was refractory, from a patient treated with antithyroid drugs. The receptors were gathered from a woman between 35 and 50 years old with Graves disease. Donor details come from another sample of the same person, matched by shared clones.

The table lists this clonotype with a count of one. One base away lies a much larger clone, so this may be a sequencing read error. The chain uses TRBV2 and TRBJ2-7; D gene ambiguous. The CDR3 loop spans 10 amino acids. CDR1 and CDR2 from the germline V gene are SNHLY and FYNNEI. This CDR3 is CACRAYEQYF. CDR3 bases: TGTGCCTGCAGAGCCTACGAGCAGTACTTC.

This clonotype was picked up many times. The rearrangement joins TRBV2 to TRBJ1-1; D is uncertain. Trimming pared 7 bases from V and 1 base from J, leaving 4 bases between. The germline V gene encodes CDR1 SNHLY and CDR2 FYNNEI. CDR3 length equals 11 residues. The CDR3, as DNA: TGTGCCAGCATCCAGAACACTGAAGCTTTCTTT. Protein product: CASIQNTEAFF.

This clonotype was seen ten or more times. The gene calls are TRBV7-9 and TRBJ2-7; D is unresolved. With 3 bases removed from V and 4 bases from J, the gap between germline ends came to 10 bases. The CDR3 length is 13 residues. CDR1 is SEHNR and CDR2 is FQNEAQ in the germline V gene (reference sequence). The CDR3 sequence: CASSFSLGYEQYF. The CDR3 DNA is TGTGCCAGCAGCTTTAGTTTGGGATACGAGCAGTACTTC. Full variable domain (rest looked up from reference TRBV7-9 and TRBJ2-7): DTGVSQNPRHKITKRGQNVTFRCDPISEHNRLYWYRQTLGQGPEFLTYFQNEAQLEKSRLLSDRFSAERPKGSFSTLEIQRTEQGDSAMYLCASSFSLGYEQYFGPGTRLTVT.

The chain couples TRBV18 to TRBJ2-7; TRBD1 is a possible D gene (6 bases). The germline CDR1 and CDR2 sequences are KGHSH and LQKENI. This CDR3 contains 15 residues. V was cut by 4 bases and J by 2 bases, with 15 bases left in between. The DNA of the CDR3 is TGTGCCAGCTCACAGGGACACCCTTGGGCCTACGAGCAGTACTTC. Residues: CASSQGHPWAYEQYF. The variable domain in full, with the rest retrieved from reference TRBV18 and TRBJ2-7, is NAGVMQNPRHLVRRRGQEARLRCSPMKGHSHVYWYRQLPEEGLKFMVYLQKENIIDESGMPKERFSAEFPKEGPSILRIQQVVRGDSAAYFCASSQGHPWAYEQYFGPGTRLTVT.

This clonotype was recorded many times. The junction departs from the called germline gene at one end, perhaps through a read error. The rearrangement joins TRBV20-1 to TRBJ1-1, with a tentative D call TRBD1 (6 bases). Germline V gene sequence: CDR1 DFQATT, CDR2 SNEGSKA (reference sequence). The CDR3 is 13 amino acids. In nucleotides, the CDR3 is TGCAGTGCCAGAGGGGGGGCCGACACTGAAGCTTTCTTT. Translating it yields CSARGGADTEAFF.

This clonotype was seen at least ten times. The chain employs TRBV28 and TRBJ2-5; 8 nucleotides agree with TRBD2. This CDR3 spans 17 amino acids. The germline V gene encodes CDR1 MDHEN and CDR2 SYDVKM. V was pared by 5 bases and J by 3 bases, with 14 bases of the junction left unmatched. The chain's CDR3 is CASSEQVIAGKKETQYF. The CDR3 bases are TGTGCCAGCAGTGAGCAAGTTATAGCGGGGAAGAAAGAGACCCAGTACTTC.

A few counts support this clonotype. The chain links TRBV20-1 to TRBJ2-5; perhaps D is TRBD1 or TRBD2 (5 bases each). V was pared by 7 bases and J by 4 bases, with 19 bases between. This CDR3 has 14 residues. In germline, CDR1 is DFQATT, CDR2 SNEGSKA (reference sequence). DNA of the CDR3: TGCAGTGTCCCTGGGGCGGGTACTGGAGAGACCCAGTACTTC. This sequence encodes CSVPGAGTGETQYF.

A note on this clonotype: Given a much more abundant clone one base away, this may be a read error. The J gene is TRBJ1-4, the V gene TRBV3-1; D is unclear. Deletions cut 4 bases from V and 7 bases from J, with 16 bases between. Per germline, CDR1 LGHDT and CDR2 YNNKEL (reference sequence). The CDR3 has 15 residues. The CDR3 nucleotides read TGTGCCAGCAGCCTTCTGAACAGCCCATCTGAAAAACTGTTTTTT. This sequence encodes CASSLLNSPSEKLFF.

J is TRBJ2-2 and V is TRBV11-1; TRBD2 agrees at 10 bases. The CDR3 loop spans 16 amino acids. V lost 5 bases and J lost 5; bases outside the gene matches: 8. From germline, CDR1 is SGHAT and CDR2 FQDESV (reference sequence). This chain's CDR3 is CASSRGLAERTGELFF. CDR3 DNA: TGTGCCAGCAGCCGTGGACTAGCGGAAAGGACCGGGGAGCTGTTTTTT.

The chain links TRBV5-1 to TRBJ1-4; D may be TRBD1 (5 bases). The CDR3 contains 15 residues. The V gene lost 7 bases and the J gene lost 3 bases, with 16 bases spanning the gap. Germline V gene sequence: CDR1 SGHRS, CDR2 YFSETQ. CDR3 amino acids: CASGHRDEANEKLFF. For the CDR3, the DNA is TGCGCCAGCGGCCACCGGGACGAAGCTAATGAAAAACTGTTTTTT.

This chain links TRBV20-1 with TRBJ2-5; possible D gene TRBD2, 5 bases. The CDR3 totals 13 residues. The V gene lost 3 bases and the J gene lost 1 base, with 9 bases spanning the gap. Germline-derived CDR1 and CDR2 are DFQATT and SNEGSKA (reference sequence). The CDR3 sequence: CSASRRAQETQYF. The CDR3 region has the DNA TGCAGTGCTAGTAGGCGGGCCCAAGAGACCCAGTACTTC.

There are a few counts of this clonotype. The rearrangement links TRBV7-9 to TRBJ1-6, with D hard to call. Germline lookup yields CDR1 SEHNR and CDR2 FQNEAQ (reference sequence). The CDR3 is 12 amino acids. Trimming stripped 5 bases from V and 5 bases from J, with 4 bases between. The CDR3 sequence: CASSQHNSPLHF. DNA for the CDR3: TGTGCCAGCAGCCAACATAATTCACCCCTCCACTTT.

This clonotype has just a few counts. The chain employs TRBV6-1 and TRBJ1-5, with a possible D match to TRBD1 (6 bases). V was pared by 2 bases and J by 6 bases, with 14 bases between. Germline CDR1 MNHNS, CDR2 SASEGT. There are 15 residues in the CDR3. CDR3 nucleotide sequence: TGTGCCAGCAGTGAACCAGGGGTCTCGGGTCAGCCCCAGCATTTT. Amino acids: CASSEPGVSGQPQHF.

The chain joins TRBV3-1 to TRBJ2-5; TRBD2 matches 7 bases. Germline V gives CDR1 LGHDT, CDR2 YNNKEL (reference sequence). This CDR3 has 14 residues. The trim removed 4 bases at V and 2 bases at J, leaving 4 bases unmatched. CDR3 sequence reads: CASSLPAGQETQYF. The CDR3 nucleotides read TGTGCCAGCAGCCTACCAGCGGGGCAAGAGACCCAGTACTTC.

This chain joins TRBV10-3 and TRBJ1-2; perhaps TRBD1 as D (5 bases). Germline V CDR1 and CDR2: ENHRY, SYGVKD. The CDR3 spans 13 residues. The ends were cut back, 3 bases at V and 4 bases at J, with 9 bases in the middle. CDR3 nucleotides: TGTGCCATCAGTGATAGGGACCCCTATGGCTACACCTTC. Amino acids: CAISDRDPYGYTF.

This clonotype was observed many times. The V and J genes are TRBV5-1 and TRBJ1-4; D remains unclear. CDR3 size: 13 residues. Between the trimmed V and J ends, which lost 0 bases and 13 bases, there was a span of 13 bases. Germline V gene sequence: CDR1 SGHRS, CDR2 YFSETQ. CDR3 protein: CASSLDTATALFF. The DNA of the CDR3 is TGCGCCAGCAGCTTGGACACGGCAACCGCACTGTTTTTT.

In its sample, this clonotype was seen a few times. This chain joins TRBV18 and TRBJ2-7; D not resolved. Trimming shortened V by 2 bases and J by 3 bases, and 11 bases separated the two germline ends. CDR1 is KGHSH, CDR2 LQKENI, per germline. This CDR3 is built from 14 residues. The CDR3 sequence: CASSPSVEGYEQYF. Written as DNA, the CDR3 is TGTGCCAGCTCACCATCAGTGGAAGGCTACGAGCAGTACTTC.